This T cell receptor (beta chain) stems from a study of blood T cell repertoires in COVID-19 (dated by TCRdb to the early 2020s). For the wider study: Collaborator samples came from the United States, Italy and Spain and covered acute and convalescent phases of COVID-19. The prospective study material was composed of cDNA or gDNA derived from T cells, B-cell-depleted T cells, or PBMCs. The dataset comprised deeply sampled blood TCRbeta repertoires from subjects exposed to, actively infected with, or recovered from COVID-19. The repertoires were released in a freely available public database meant as a resource for research on the immune response to SARS-CoV-2. The samples were drawn from the first 160 participants of the ongoing ImmuneRACE study and from 950 to 1,500 subjects provided by 6 global collaborators. Nearly every sample came with metadata listing a de-identified subject ID, COVID-19 status, age in years and sex. Where available, HLA class I and class II types were taken from metadata supplied by the sample provider and were not determined by assay-based typing. The research as a whole found: Clinical and demographic metadata were provided uncurated, with the amount varying by source and participant.

Enrolling through a virtual design, the prospective study's participants ranged in age from roughly 18 to 95 years and lived across about two dozen United States geographic areas. In the prospective study, cohorts were assigned on the basis of participant-reported clinical history obtained from a screening survey and a study questionnaire. Recovered participants in ImmuneRACE Cohort 3 were defined as having two consecutive negative NP/OP PCR tests, clearance from a healthcare professional, or resolution of symptoms. Each participant in the prospective study had whole blood, serum and a nasopharyngeal or oropharyngeal swab collected by mobile phlebotomists. Over a 2-month period, participants in the prospective study had the option of providing additional blood draws and questionnaires. Blood samples from the prospective study were shipped frozen or at room temperature prior to DNA extraction. A remark on this clone: The clone's antigen remains unknown. No much larger clonotype is one base removed from it; base qualities were not supplied.

The immunoSEQ Assay, a bias-controlled multiplex PCR, was used to amplify TCRbeta CDR3 regions from genomic DNA. Under the source paper's analysis protocol: Nucleated cell counts per sample were estimated from amplification of reference gene primers within the assay. Sequence reads were collapsed and filtered to measure the absolute abundance of every unique TCRbeta CDR3 rearrangement. Productive Simpson clonality was computed per sample as the square root of Simpson's diversity index over productive rearrangements. The table was pulled from immuneACCESS by TCRdb, which kept in-frame rearrangements only. Such tables lose some clones; where checked, under half of the loss comes from unresolved V genes, and the rest has no known cause. V, J and clone size derive from that table, while D and trimming were established from the DNA sequence. This sample lists 250,000 to 300,000 clones; 89% were detected once. 1.5% to 2% of the sample is taken by the ten largest.

Trimmed from V: 3 bases; trimmed from J: 0 bases; junction bases lacking a gene match: 3. CDR3 length: 16 amino acids, cysteine to phenylalanine. Only the CDR3 DNA is retained, 48 bases long and in frame from the first base. CDR1 and CDR2 were assigned from the germline V gene as SGHTA and FQGNSA. The clonotype was recovered from a woman aged 40 to 55 who had recovered from COVID-19. Here the chain combines TRBV7-2 and TRBJ1-3, with 9 middle bases fitting TRBD1. Sequenced input: PBMCs or T cells enriched from blood (not recorded which). The DNA sequence reads TGTGCCAGCAGCTTCGGGACAGGGTCCTCTGGAAACACCATATATTTT. The translation is CASSFGTGSSGNTIYF.